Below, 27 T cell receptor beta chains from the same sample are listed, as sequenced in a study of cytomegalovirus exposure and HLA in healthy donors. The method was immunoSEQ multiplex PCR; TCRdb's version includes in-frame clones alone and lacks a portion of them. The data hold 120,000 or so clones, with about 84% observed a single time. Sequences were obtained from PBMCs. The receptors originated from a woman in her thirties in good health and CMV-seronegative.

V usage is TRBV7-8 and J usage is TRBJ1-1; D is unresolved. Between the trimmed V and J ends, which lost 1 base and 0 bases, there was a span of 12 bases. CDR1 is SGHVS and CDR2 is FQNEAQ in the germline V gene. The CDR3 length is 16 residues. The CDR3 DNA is TGTGCCAGCAGCTTAGACACAGTAGTCATGAACACTGAAGCTTTCTTT. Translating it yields CASSLDTVVMNTEAFF.

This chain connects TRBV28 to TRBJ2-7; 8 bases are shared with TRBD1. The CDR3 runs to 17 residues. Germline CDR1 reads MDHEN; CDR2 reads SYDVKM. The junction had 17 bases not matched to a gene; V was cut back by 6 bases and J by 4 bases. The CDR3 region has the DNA TGTGCCAGCAGGCCCGGGACAGGAGGGGCCAAGGGGTACGAGCAGTACTTC. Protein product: CASRPGTGGAKGYEQYF.

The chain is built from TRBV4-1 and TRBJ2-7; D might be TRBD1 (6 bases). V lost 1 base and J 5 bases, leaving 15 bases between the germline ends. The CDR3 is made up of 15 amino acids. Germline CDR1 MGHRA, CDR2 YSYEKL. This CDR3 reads CASSQVGGALHEQYF. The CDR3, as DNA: TGCGCCAGCAGCCAAGTTGGGGGCGCCCTACACGAGCAGTACTTC.

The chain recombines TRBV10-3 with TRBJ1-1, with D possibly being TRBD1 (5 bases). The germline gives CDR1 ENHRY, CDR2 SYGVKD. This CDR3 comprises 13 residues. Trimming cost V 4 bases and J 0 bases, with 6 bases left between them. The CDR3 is CAISGQLNTEAFF. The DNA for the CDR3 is TGTGCCATCAGTGGACAGCTGAACACTGAAGCTTTCTTT.

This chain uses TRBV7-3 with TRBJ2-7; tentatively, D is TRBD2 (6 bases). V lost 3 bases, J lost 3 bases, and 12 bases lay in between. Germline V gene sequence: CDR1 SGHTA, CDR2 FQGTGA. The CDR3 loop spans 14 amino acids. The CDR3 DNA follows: TGTGCCAGCAGCTTGGACGGGACTCGCTACGAGCAGTACTTC. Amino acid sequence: CASSLDGTRYEQYF.

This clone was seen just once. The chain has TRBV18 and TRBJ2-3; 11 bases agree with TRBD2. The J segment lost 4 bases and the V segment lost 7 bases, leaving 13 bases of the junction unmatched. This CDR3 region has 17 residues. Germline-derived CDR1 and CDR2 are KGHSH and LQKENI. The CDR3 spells CASWRSGGAFGADTQYF. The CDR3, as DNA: TGTGCCAGCTGGCGTAGCGGGGGGGCCTTTGGTGCAGATACGCAGTATTTT.

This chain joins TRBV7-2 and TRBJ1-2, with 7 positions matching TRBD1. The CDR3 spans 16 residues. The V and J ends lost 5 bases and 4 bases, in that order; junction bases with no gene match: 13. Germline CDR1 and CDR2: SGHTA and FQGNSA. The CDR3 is CASSPLWTGTAYGYTF. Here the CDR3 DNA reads TGTGCCAGCAGCCCCCTCTGGACCGGGACAGCCTATGGCTACACCTTC.

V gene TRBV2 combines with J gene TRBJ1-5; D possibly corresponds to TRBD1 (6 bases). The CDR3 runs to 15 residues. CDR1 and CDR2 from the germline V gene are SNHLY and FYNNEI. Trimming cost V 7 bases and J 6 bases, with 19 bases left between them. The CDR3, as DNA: TGTGCCAGCAAGGAGCGGCCAGGGGATGGTCAGCCCCAGCATTTT. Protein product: CASKERPGDGQPQHF.

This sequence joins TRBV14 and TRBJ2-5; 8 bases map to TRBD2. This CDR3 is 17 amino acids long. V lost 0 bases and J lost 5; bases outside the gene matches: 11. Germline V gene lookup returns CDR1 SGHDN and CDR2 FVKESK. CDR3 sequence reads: CASSQDRRGGRRETQYF. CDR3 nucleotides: TGTGCCAGCAGCCAAGATAGACGGGGGGGTCGCCGGGAGACCCAGTACTTC. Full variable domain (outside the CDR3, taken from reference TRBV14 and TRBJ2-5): EAGVTQFPSHSVIEKGQTVTLRCDPISGHDNLYWYRRVMGKEIKFLLHFVKESKQDESGMPNNRFLAERTGGTYSTLKVQPAELEDSGVYFCASSQDRRGGRRETQYFGPGTRLLVL.

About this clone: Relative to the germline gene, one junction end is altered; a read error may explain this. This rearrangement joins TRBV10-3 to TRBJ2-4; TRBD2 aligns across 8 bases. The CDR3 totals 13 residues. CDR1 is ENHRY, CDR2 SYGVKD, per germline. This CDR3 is CAISDGRGPGQDF. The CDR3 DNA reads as TGTGCCATCAGTGACGGGAGGGGTCCGGGGCAGGACTTC.

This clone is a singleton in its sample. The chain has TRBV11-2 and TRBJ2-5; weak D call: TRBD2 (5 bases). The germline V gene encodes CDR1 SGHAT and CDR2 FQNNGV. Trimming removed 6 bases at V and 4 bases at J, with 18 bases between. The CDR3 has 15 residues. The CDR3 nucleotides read TGTGCCAGCAGGCCCGGCCCTCGGGAACGAGAGACCCAGTACTTC. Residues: CASRPGPRERETQYF.

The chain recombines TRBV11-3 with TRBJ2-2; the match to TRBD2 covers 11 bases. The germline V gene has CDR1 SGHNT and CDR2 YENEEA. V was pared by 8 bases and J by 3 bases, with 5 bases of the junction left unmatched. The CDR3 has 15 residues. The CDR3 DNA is TGTGCCAGCGTCCATAGCGGGGGGGACACCGGGGAGCTGTTTTTT. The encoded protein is CASVHSGGDTGELFF. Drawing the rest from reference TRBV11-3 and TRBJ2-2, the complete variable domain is EAGVVQSPRYKIIEKKQPVAFWCNPISGHNTLYWYLQNLGQGPELLIRYENEEAVDDSQLPKDRFSAERLKGVDSTLKIQPAELGDSAVYLCASVHSGGDTGELFFGEGSRLTVL.

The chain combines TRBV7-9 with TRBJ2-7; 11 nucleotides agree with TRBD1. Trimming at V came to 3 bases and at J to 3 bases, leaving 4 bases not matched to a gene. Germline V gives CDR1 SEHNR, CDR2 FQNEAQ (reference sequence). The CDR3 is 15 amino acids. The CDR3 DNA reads TGTGCCAGCAGCTTGACTGGGACAGGGGGCTACGAGCAGTACTTC. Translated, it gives CASSLTGTGGYEQYF.

This CDR3 is CASSLAGGQNQETQYF. CDR3 bases: TGCGCCAGCAGCTTGGCTGGGGGACAAAACCAAGAGACCCAGTACTTC. The gene calls are TRBV5-1 and TRBJ2-5, with D perhaps matching TRBD1 (6 bases). CDR1 and CDR2 from the germline V gene are SGHRS and YFSETQ. V shed 0 bases and J shed 0 bases, with 12 bases lying between them. CDR3 length equals 16 residues.

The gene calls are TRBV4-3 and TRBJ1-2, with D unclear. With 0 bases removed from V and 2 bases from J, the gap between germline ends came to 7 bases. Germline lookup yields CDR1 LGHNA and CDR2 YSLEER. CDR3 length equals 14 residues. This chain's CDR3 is CASSQEPGNYGYTF. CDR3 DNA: TGCGCCAGCAGCCAAGAGCCGGGAAACTATGGCTACACCTTC.

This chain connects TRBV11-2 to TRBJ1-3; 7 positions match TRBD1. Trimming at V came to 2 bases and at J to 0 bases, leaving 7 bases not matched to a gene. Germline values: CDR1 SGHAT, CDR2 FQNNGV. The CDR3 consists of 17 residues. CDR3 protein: CASSLMAQGSSGNTIYF. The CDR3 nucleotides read TGTGCCAGCAGCTTAATGGCACAGGGGAGCTCTGGAAACACCATATATTTT.

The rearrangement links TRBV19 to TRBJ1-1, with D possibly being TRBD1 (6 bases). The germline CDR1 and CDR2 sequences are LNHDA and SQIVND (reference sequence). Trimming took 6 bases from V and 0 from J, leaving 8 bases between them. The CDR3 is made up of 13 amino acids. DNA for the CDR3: TGTGCCAGTAGGGGGACATTGAACACTGAAGCTTTCTTT. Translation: CASRGTLNTEAFF.

Here the CDR3 reads CASSLGAGPFVQETQYF. CDR3 sequence (DNA): TGTGCCAGCAGCTTGGGAGCGGGGCCTTTCGTCCAAGAGACCCAGTACTTC. The chain couples TRBV5-8 to TRBJ2-5, with 7 bases that match TRBD2. The V and J ends lost 0 bases and 1 base, in that order; junction bases with no gene match: 9. The CDR3 spans 17 residues. Germline loops: CDR1 SGHTS, CDR2 YDEGEE.

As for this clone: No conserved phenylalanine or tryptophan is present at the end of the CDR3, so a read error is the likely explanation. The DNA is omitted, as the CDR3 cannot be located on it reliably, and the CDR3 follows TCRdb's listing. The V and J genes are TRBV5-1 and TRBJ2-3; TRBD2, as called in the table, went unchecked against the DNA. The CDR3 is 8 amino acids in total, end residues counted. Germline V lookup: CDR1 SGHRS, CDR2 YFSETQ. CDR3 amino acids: CASSWDYL.

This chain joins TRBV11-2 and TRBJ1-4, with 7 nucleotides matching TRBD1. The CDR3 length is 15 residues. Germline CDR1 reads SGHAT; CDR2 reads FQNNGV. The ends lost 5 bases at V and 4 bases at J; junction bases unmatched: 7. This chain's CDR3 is CASSVATGNNEKLFF. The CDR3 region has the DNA TGTGCCAGCAGCGTCGCGACAGGGAATAATGAAAAACTGTTTTTT.

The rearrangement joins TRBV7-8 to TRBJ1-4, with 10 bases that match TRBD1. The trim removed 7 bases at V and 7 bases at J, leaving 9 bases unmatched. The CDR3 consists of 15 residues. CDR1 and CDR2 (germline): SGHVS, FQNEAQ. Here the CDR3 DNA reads TGTGCCAGCACTTCGGGGGGACAGGGGTTTGAAAAACTGTTTTTT. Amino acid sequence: CASTSGGQGFEKLFF.

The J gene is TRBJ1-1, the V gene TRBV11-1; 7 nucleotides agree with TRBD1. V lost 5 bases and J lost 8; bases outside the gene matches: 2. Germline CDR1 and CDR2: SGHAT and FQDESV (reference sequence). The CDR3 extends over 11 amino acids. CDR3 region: CASSTGVEAFF. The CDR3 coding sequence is TGTGCCAGCAGCACAGGGGTCGAAGCTTTCTTT.

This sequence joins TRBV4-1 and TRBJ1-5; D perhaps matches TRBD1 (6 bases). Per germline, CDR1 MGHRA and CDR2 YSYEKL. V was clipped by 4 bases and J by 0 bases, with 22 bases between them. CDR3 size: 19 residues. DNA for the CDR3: TGCGCCAGCAGCCCGTCCCCAGGGGAGTCGAGCTATAGCAATCAGCCCCAGCATTTT. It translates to CASSPSPGESSYSNQPQHF.

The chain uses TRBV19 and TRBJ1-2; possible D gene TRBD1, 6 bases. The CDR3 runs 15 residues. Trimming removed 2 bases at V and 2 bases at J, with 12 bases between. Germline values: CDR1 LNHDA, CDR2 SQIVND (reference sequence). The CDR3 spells CASSISGVLNYGYTF. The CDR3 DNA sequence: TGTGCCAGTAGTATATCAGGGGTCCTCAACTATGGCTACACCTTC.

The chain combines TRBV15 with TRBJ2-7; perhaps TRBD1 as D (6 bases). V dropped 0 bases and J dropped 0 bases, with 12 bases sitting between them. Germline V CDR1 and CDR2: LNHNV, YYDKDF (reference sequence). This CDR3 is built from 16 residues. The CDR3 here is CATSREQGKSSYEQYF. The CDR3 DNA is TGTGCCACCAGCAGAGAACAGGGCAAAAGCTCCTACGAGCAGTACTTC. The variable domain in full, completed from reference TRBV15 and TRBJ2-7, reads DAMVIQNPRYQVTQFGKPVTLSCSQTLNHNVMYWYQQKSSQAPKLLFHYYDKDFNNEADTPDNFQSRRPNTSFCFLDIRSPGLGDTAMYLCATSREQGKSSYEQYFGPGTRLTVT.

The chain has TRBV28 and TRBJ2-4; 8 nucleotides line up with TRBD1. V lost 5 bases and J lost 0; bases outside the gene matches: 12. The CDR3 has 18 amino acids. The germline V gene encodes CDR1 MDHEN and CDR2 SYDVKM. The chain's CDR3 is CASSRDRLKLLAKNIQYF. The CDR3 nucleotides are TGTGCCAGCAGTCGGGACAGGCTTAAACTACTAGCCAAAAACATTCAGTACTTC.

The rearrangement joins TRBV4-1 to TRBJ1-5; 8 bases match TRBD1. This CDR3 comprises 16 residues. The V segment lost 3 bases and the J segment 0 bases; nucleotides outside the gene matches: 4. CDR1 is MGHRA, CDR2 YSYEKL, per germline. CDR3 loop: CASSHDGQGSNQPQHF. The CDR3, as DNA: TGCGCCAGCAGCCATGATGGACAGGGTAGCAATCAGCCCCAGCATTTT.